The subject of this entry is one TCR beta chain. Its antigen has not been determined. Base qualities are not recorded, but no much larger clone differs from it by a single base. According to the study, the label for this sample's time point signals: baseline before first vaccination. Samples from vaccinated people were obtained from the UK trials COV001 and COV002, which included a single-blind randomized controlled phase 2/3 trial of AZD1222 (ChAdOx1 nCoV-19) in healthy adults. For TCRbeta chain sequencing, PBMC samples were collected from trial participants at day 0 and at day 28 after the second dose. The data belong to a study of T cell responses to AZD1222 COVID-19 vaccine (dated by TCRdb to about 2021). As for the study more broadly: AZD1222 recipients with second doses at about 4 weeks or about 12 weeks were pooled, because spike-specific TCR depth and breadth did not differ between schedules. Enrollment into the trials was organized by age into subgroups of 18-55, 56-69 and 70-plus years, and those subgroups contained roughly 160, 29 and 62 TCR-sequenced participants, respectively. TCR sequencing covered some 250 trial participants: 207 given two doses of AZD1222 and about 26 given two doses of MenACWY control vaccine. Broad study findings and their caveats: In the small 56-69-year group, the increase in depth fell short of significance, most likely because of low power. Because no day 14 peak-response samples were available, repertoires were characterized only after the peak T cell response. Participants were mostly white British, with more females than males. The authors suggested clonal diversity may have been underestimated. Conclusions about previously exposed vaccinees were limited because only six AZD1222 recipients were SARS-CoV-2 seropositive at baseline. Nearly half of unique spike-specific TCRs reportedly recognized epitopes outside regions mutated in the B.1.351 and B.1.1.7 variants. After two AZD1222 doses, both the breadth and the depth of spike-specific TCRs were significantly higher than at day 0 and than in MenACWY recipients. Vaccine-associated CD4 TCRs spanned the whole spike protein, with dominant responses in regions 160-218 and 743-854.

The CDR3, from cysteine to phenylalanine, totals 15 residues. The retained sequence is limited to the CDR3, 45 bases, with the frame set at the first base. Trimmed from V: 3 bases; trimmed from J: 3 bases; junction bases lacking a gene match: 2. The CDR3 regions of human TCRbeta chains were subjected to immunosequencing. The original pipeline was this. Repertoire TCRs were checked for matches against a reference library of SARS-CoV-2-specific TCRs that had been generated using the MIRA antigen-specificity platform. Breadth was defined as the fraction of unique TCRs that were SARS-CoV-2-associated, and depth was defined as the fraction of total T cells that were SARS-CoV-2-associated. Using the MIRA data, each spike-specific TCR was assigned both to the spike region to which the TCR was reactive and to a CD4 or CD8 class. Log10-transformed breadth and depth values were compared by one-way ANOVA with Sidak's multiple comparisons tests. The immuneACCESS repertoire file appears here via TCRdb, limited to in-frame rearrangements. These files lack a portion of the clones; in checked studies, under half of the deficit traces to unresolved V genes, and the cause of the others is not known. For V, J and clone size, that table is used; D and trimming come from the DNA. The sample includes about 140,000 clones, with more than 85% observed a single time. The ten largest clonotypes hold 4.5% to 5.5% of the sample.

This receptor was taken from an adult in good health. The sample consisted of peripheral blood, taken on day 0 of AZD1222 vaccination. The rearrangement combines TRBV23-1 with TRBJ2-2, and TRBD2 aligns with 9 junction nucleotides. TRBV23-1 is known as an ORF, though its function is uncertain. CDR3 loop: CASSHLAGHTGELFF. The DNA reads TGCGCCAGCAGTCACCTAGCGGGGCACACCGGGGAGCTGTTTTTT.